This entry concerns a single T cell receptor beta chain. Its antigen remains unidentified. Sequence at one end of the junction differs from germline and may be a read error. The CDR3 runs 15 residues. Looked up from germline, CDR1 is WSHSY and CDR2 is SAAADI. The data were produced by immunoSEQ multiplex PCR, yet TCRdb's version contains in-frame clones alone and is incomplete. This repertoire shows almost 750,000 clones, roughly 72% found once; its top ten account for approximately 1.8%. This entry comes from a study of shared clonotypes between healthy human individuals. The study enrolled healthy HIV-negative adults without recent acute infections or vaccinations as donors. Broader study findings: Unshared clonotypes carried lower generation probabilities than those common to all four donors. Sampling involved blood alone; tissue repertoires likely differ. A generally larger estimated richness was seen in naive subsets than in memory subsets.

This chain links TRBV10-2 with TRBJ1-1; D is unresolved. The origin of this receptor is a woman aged 30 to 39 in good health. The specimen sequenced was memory CD4+ T cells sorted from blood. Subset denoted: CD45RA-negative fraction. The CDR3 region is CAISADPSRNTEAFF. The CDR3 DNA sequence: TGCGCCATCAGTGCAGACCCTTCACGGAACACTGAAGCTTTCTTT.